This T cell receptor beta chain was retrieved from a study of cytomegalovirus exposure and HLA in healthy donors. Study results and caveats: Later work showed greater clonal expansion in HLA-associated TCR beta chains than in equally common others. An analysis done earlier found most TCR beta V segments productive about 87% or about 30% of the time. Using a false discovery rate of 0.05, a later analysis showed that 16,951 TCR beta sequences were associated with HLA alleles. Researchers reported that three CMV-associated chains were confirmed in vitro as CMV antigen-specific.

From germline, CDR1 is MDHEN and CDR2 SYDVKM. V dropped 4 bases and J dropped 6; count of bases not matched to a gene: 11. This CDR3 contains 17 residues. Details on this clone: Its antigen is undetermined.

PCR primers comprised 60 Vbeta and 13 Jbeta primers. Repertoires were generated with immunoSEQ multiplex PCR, while TCRdb's copy carries only in-frame clones and drops some. This table has about 180,000 clones, over 75% appearing once. This TCR was sampled from a man aged 55-75 years in good health and CMV-seronegative. The sequenced material came from PBMCs. J is TRBJ2-7 and V is TRBV28; 14 positions match TRBD2. DNA of the CDR3: TGTGCCAGCAGTTCCGGGACTAGCGGGAGCTACCCTCGCGAGCAGTACTTC. Its translation is CASSSGTSGSYPREQYF. Full variable domain (remainder filled in from reference TRBV28 and TRBJ2-7): DVKVTQSSRYLVKRTGEKVFLECVQDMDHENMFWYRQDPGLGLRLIYFSYDVKMKEKGDIPEGYSVSREKKERFSLILESASTNQTSMYLCASSSGTSGSYPREQYFGPGTRLTVT.